This T cell receptor (beta chain) was identified in a study of T cell responses to AZD1222 COVID-19 vaccine. General study results and limits: There were repertoire samples only from the period after the peak T cell response.

A word on this clone: What it recognizes is unknown.

Method: immunoSEQ multiplex PCR; TCRdb's copy keeps in-frame clones and lacks some. The sample records 130,000 to 150,000 clones, about 90% being singletons. Germline V gives CDR1 LNHDA, CDR2 SQIVND (reference sequence). The CDR3 spans 14 residues. V was trimmed by 6 bases and J by 2 bases, leaving 14 bases between them. The chain combines TRBV19 with TRBJ2-7, with a tentative D call TRBD2 (6 bases). The receptor's source is an adult in good health. The sequencing here drew on peripheral blood, taken on day 0 of AZD1222 vaccination. The CDR3 spells CASSTNGGPYEQYF. CDR3 coding DNA: TGTGCCAGTAGCACTAACGGGGGTCCCTACGAGCAGTACTTC.